This is a list of T cell receptor beta chains from one sample in a study of neurological immune-mediated disorders. TCRdb recomputed calls from the 5' RACE reads with MiXCR, one row per CDR3 protein. The table shows fewer than 45,000 distinct CDR3 sequences, with over 8.5% occurring only once. Sequencing used PBMCs. The source is a man aged 55 to 69 with HTLV-1-associated myelopathy (HAM/TSP). Both conserved end residues are part of each CDR3. The order of the fields is D gene, CDR3 length, clone size, V gene, J gene, CDR3 protein, CDR3 DNA. A D gene is named only where the DNA matches it firmly. Clone size appears in some rows only: once, few, many, or a class for an expanded clone.

>TRBD2|18|many|TRBV7-2|TRBJ2-2
CASSIGLAGSPGTGELFF
TGTGCCAGCAGCATAGGACTAGCGGGATCGCCGGGCACCGGGGAGCTGTTTTTT
>.|13|many|TRBV20-1|TRBJ2-7
CSATRAGLNEQYF
TGCAGTGCCACTAGGGCAGGCCTCAACGAGCAGTACTTC
>.|13|many|TRBV24-1|TRBJ2-1
CATSDLTTFEQFF
TGTGCCACCAGTGATTTAACCACTTTTGAGCAGTTCTTC
>.|13|many|TRBV6-5|TRBJ1-2
CASSYSRDRGYTF
TGTGCCAGCAGTTACTCGCGGGACCGGGGCTACACCTTC
>.|14|many|TRBV27|TRBJ2-5
CASSRTVVLETQYF
TGTGCCAGCAGTAGGACAGTGGTGTTAGAGACCCAGTACTTC
>TRBD1|14|many|TRBV20-1|TRBJ2-7
CSARAEDRSYEQYF
TGCAGTGCTAGAGCCGAGGACAGGAGCTACGAGCAGTACTTC
>.|13|many|TRBV6-6|TRBJ1-1
CASSLSPATEAFF
TGTGCCAGCAGTTTATCCCCGGCCACTGAAGCTTTCTTT
>TRBD1|15|many|TRBV20-1|TRBJ2-7
CSARDLQGASDEQYF
TGCAGTGCTAGAGATCTCCAGGGGGCATCCGACGAGCAGTACTTC
>TRBD2|16|many|TRBV6-1|TRBJ2-5
CASSDGLAGGQETQYF
TGTGCCAGCAGTGACGGACTAGCGGGAGGGCAAGAGACCCAGTACTTC
>TRBD1|15|many|TRBV6-1|TRBJ2-1
CASSQTTGGQHEQFF
TGTGCCAGCAGCCAAACGACAGGGGGCCAGCATGAGCAGTTCTTC
>.|15|many|TRBV5-1|TRBJ1-2
CASSFGSGANYGYTF
TGCGCCAGCAGCTTTGGCTCAGGGGCTAACTATGGCTACACCTTC
>.|14|many|TRBV5-1|TRBJ2-7
CASSLVGSSNEQYF
TGCGCCAGCAGCTTGGTGGGGTCCAGCAACGAGCAGTACTTC
>.|14|medium-sized|TRBV28|TRBJ2-7
CASSSRSTSYEQYF
TGTGCCAGCAGTTCTCGTAGCACCTCCTACGAGCAGTACTTC
>TRBD1|14|.|TRBV5-1|TRBJ1-6
CSGSLSDRVSPLHF
TGCTCCGGCAGTCTCTCTGACAGGGTATCACCCCTCCACTTT
>TRBD2|17|many|TRBV4-1|TRBJ2-4
CASSQALNPSGQNIQYF
TGCGCCAGCAGCCAAGCCTTAAATCCTAGCGGACAAAACATTCAGTACTTC
>.|12|many|TRBV6-5|TRBJ1-6
CASKQGNSPLHF
TGTGCCAGCAAGCAGGGGAATTCACCCCTCCACTTT
>TRBD1|14|many|TRBV28|TRBJ1-2
CASGGAGGKVGYTF
TGTGCCAGCGGGGGGGCAGGGGGCAAGGTTGGCTACACCTTC
>TRBD1|13|.|TRBV6-5|TRBJ1-5
CASSQQGIQPQHF
TGTGCCAGCTCCCAACAGGGGATTCAGCCCCAGCATTTT
>TRBD1|16|few|TRBV3-1|TRBJ1-1
CASSPLRDRPNTEAFF
TGTGCCAGCAGCCCCCTACGGGACAGGCCGAACACTGAAGCTTTCTTT
>.|13|many|TRBV5-1|TRBJ2-1
CASSLALYNEQFF
TGCGCCAGCAGCTTGGCGTTATACAATGAGCAGTTCTTC
>.|16|many|TRBV4-1|TRBJ2-7
CASSQDRPGISYEQYF
TGCGCCAGCAGCCAAGATAGACCGGGGATCTCCTACGAGCAGTACTTC
>.|14|many|TRBV10-3|TRBJ1-6
CAIGTPGRLSPLHF
TGTGCCATCGGCACTCCTGGACGTCTTTCACCCCTCCACTTT
>.|12|many|TRBV20-1|TRBJ2-5
CSELGAGETQYF
TGCAGCGAACTGGGGGCTGGAGAGACCCAGTACTTC
>.|12|medium-sized|TRBV4-2|TRBJ1-1
CASSQNRDSAFF
TGTGCCAGCAGCCAAAACCGGGACTCGGCTTTCTTT
>.|14|many|TRBV5-1|TRBJ1-5
CASSLDSSNQPQHF
TGCGCCAGCAGTTTGGACAGTAGCAATCAGCCCCAGCATTTT
>.|15|many|TRBV5-1|TRBJ1-1
CASSPEGSVDTEAFF
TGCGCCAGCAGCCCCGAGGGGAGCGTTGACACTGAAGCTTTCTTT
>.|13|many|TRBV29-1|TRBJ1-1
CSVGRQQNTEAFF
TGCAGCGTCGGGAGACAGCAGAACACTGAAGCTTTCTTT
>.|12|many|TRBV20-1|TRBJ2-1
CSAPESYNEQFF
TGCAGTGCCCCCGAGTCCTACAATGAGCAGTTCTTC
>.|15|many|TRBV20-1|TRBJ2-7
CSARDHTVGSYEQYF
TGCAGTGCTAGAGATCACACTGTGGGCTCCTACGAGCAGTACTTC
>TRBD1|17|many|TRBV5-1|TRBJ2-3
CASNHVRSTGIADTQYF
TGCGCCAGCAACCACGTTAGATCGACAGGGATTGCAGATACGCAGTATTTT
>.|15|.|TRBV14|TRBJ2-2
CANSQGRGWTGELFF
TGTGCCAACAGCCAAGGCAGGGGATGGACCGGAGAGCTGTTTTTT
>.|15|many|TRBV5-1|TRBJ2-3
CASSDGTGPTDTQYF
TGCGCCAGCAGCGACGGCACAGGCCCCACAGATACGCAGTATTTT
>.|13|many|TRBV7-3|TRBJ2-2
CASSFGGTGELFF
TGTGCCAGCAGCTTCGGCGGGACCGGGGAGCTGTTTTTT
>.|18|many|TRBV6-1|TRBJ2-1
CASTRTPQSSMSYNEQFF
TGTGCCAGCACCCGGACTCCTCAATCCTCTATGTCATACAATGAGCAGTTCTTC
>.|14|medium-sized|TRBV5-6|TRBJ1-5
CASSVGHLQQPQHF
TGTGCCAGCAGCGTCGGACACTTGCAACAGCCCCAGCATTTT
>.|15|many|TRBV5-8|TRBJ2-1
CASSYTASSYNEQFF
TGTGCCAGCAGCTATACCGCCAGCTCCTACAATGAGCAGTTCTTC
>.|15|many|TRBV6-5|TRBJ2-3
CASSYSIGATDTQYF
TGTGCCAGCAGTTACTCGATCGGGGCCACAGATACGCAGTATTTT
>.|17|.|TRBV6-1|TRBJ1-5
CASSGQFGTHSNQPQHF
TGTGCCAGCAGTGGTCAATTCGGGACACATAGCAATCAGCCCCAGCATTTT